Below are 18 T cell receptor beta chains sequenced from a single sample in a study of blood T cells in healthy people across ages. A second PCR of roughly 6 to 12 cycles used a sample-barcoded 5' primer and a J-beta primer mix. Each CDR3 protein is one row after TCRdb ran MiXCR on the 5' RACE reads. The top ten hold 9.4% of the sample, which has some 760,000 distinct CDR3 sequences, around 25% seen once. These records were also assigned to another study, of T cells of mothers and their children.

The sequencing sample was made of blood. These receptor sequences come from a boy aged 5-17 years in good health.

The rearrangement joins TRBV20-1 to TRBJ1-2, with no clear D. There are 13 residues in the CDR3. The V gene lost 0 bases and the J gene lost 3 bases, with 8 bases spanning the gap. Germline V gene sequence: CDR1 DFQATT, CDR2 SNEGSKA (reference sequence). As DNA, the CDR3 is TGCAGTGCTAGAGATCGAAGTTACTATGGCTACACCTTC. It specifies CSARDRSYYGYTF.

This clonotype was counted a few times. The CDR3 spells CAISEYGTGGPYEQYF. The CDR3 DNA reads as TGTGCCATCAGTGAGTATGGGACAGGGGGACCGTACGAGCAGTACTTC. The rearrangement uses TRBV10-3 and TRBJ2-7, with 11 bases aligning to TRBD1. The ends lost 1 base at V and 4 bases at J; junction bases unmatched: 6. The CDR3 extends over 16 amino acids. Germline CDR1 and CDR2: ENHRY and SYGVKD.

This clonotype was picked up a small number of times. The rearrangement links TRBV29-1 to TRBJ2-5; D might be TRBD2 (5 bases). Germline values: CDR1 SQVTM, CDR2 ANQGSEA. V was pared by 3 bases and J by 3 bases, with 20 bases between. The CDR3 runs to 16 residues. Here the CDR3 DNA reads TGCAGCGTTGACGGGGTCAGCAGCGGACCCAAAGAGACCCAGTACTTC. Its translation: CSVDGVSSGPKETQYF.

This chain joins TRBV2 and TRBJ2-4; possibly TRBD1 for D (5 bases). The V end lost 4 bases, the J end lost 7 bases, and 14 bases lay between the germline ends. CDR3 length equals 14 residues. Germline V gene data show CDR1 as SNHLY and CDR2 as FYNNEI. This chain's CDR3 is CASSARKGWNIQYF. CDR3 coding DNA: TGTGCCAGCAGTGCCAGAAAGGGGTGGAACATTCAGTACTTC.

Worth noting for this clonotype: The junction and the germline gene differ at one end; a read error may be behind it. This chain uses TRBV7-8 with TRBJ2-1; D gene unclear. The CDR3 consists of 15 residues. Germline CDR1 SGHVS, CDR2 FQNEAQ. This CDR3 is CTSSPKVGFDNEQFF. Here the CDR3 DNA reads TGTACCAGCAGCCCCAAGGTCGGCTTCGACAATGAGCAGTTCTTC.

Only a few counts were recorded for this clonotype. The CDR3 bases are TGCAGTCATTTTGACAGGGCTAACTATGGCTACACCTTC. Translated: CSHFDRANYGYTF. V and J are TRBV29-1 and TRBJ1-2; 7 bases are a match to TRBD1. CDR3 length: 13 residues. Looked up from germline, CDR1 is SQVTM and CDR2 is ANQGSEA.

The chain links TRBV5-1 to TRBJ1-3, with TRBD1 as a possible D gene (6 bases). The V end was cut by 0 bases, the J end by 1 base, with 8 bases between. The CDR3 extends over 15 amino acids. The V gene's germline CDR1 is SGHRS and CDR2 YFSETQ. The CDR3 sequence: CASSLETGSGNTIYF. DNA of the CDR3: TGCGCCAGCAGCTTGGAAACAGGGTCTGGAAACACCATATATTTT. The full variable domain, with the rest looked up from reference TRBV5-1 and TRBJ1-3, is KAGVTQTPRYLIKTRGQQVTLSCSPISGHRSVSWYQQTPGQGLQFLFEYFSETQRNKGNFPGRFSGRQFSNSRSEMNVSTLELGDSALYLCASSLETGSGNTIYFGEGSWLTVV.

The chain carries TRBV20-1 and TRBJ2-4, with a possible D match to TRBD2 (5 bases). Trimming shortened V by 4 bases and J by 0 bases, and 19 bases separated the two germline ends. The germline gives CDR1 DFQATT, CDR2 SNEGSKA (reference sequence). This CDR3 region has 17 residues. CDR3 residues: CSATKPGTNIAKNIQYF. CDR3 in DNA: TGCAGTGCTACAAAACCGGGAACGAATATAGCCAAAAACATTCAGTACTTC.

This clonotype occurred a few times. This CDR3 reads CASSLRTGSPGTQYF. DNA for the CDR3: TGTGCCAGCAGCTTGCGGACAGGGAGCCCCGGGACCCAGTACTTC. The chain combines TRBV7-2 with TRBJ2-5; 8 nucleotides agree with TRBD1. Germline V gene lookup returns CDR1 SGHTA and CDR2 FQGNSA. The junction had 10 bases not matched to a gene; V was cut back by 3 bases and J by 7 bases. The CDR3 consists of 15 residues.

The rearrangement links TRBV29-1 to TRBJ1-1, with D unclear. The CDR3 totals 10 residues. The ends were cut back, 4 bases at V and 8 bases at J, with 8 bases in the middle. The germline V gene has CDR1 SQVTM and CDR2 ANQGSEA. The CDR3 bases are TGCAGCGTTGTTGACGACGAAGCTTTCTTT. Translating gives CSVVDDEAFF.

CDR3 loop: CASSALGYNEQFF. DNA for the CDR3: TGTGCCAGCAGTGCACTGGGTTACAATGAGCAGTTCTTC. The chain uses TRBV28 and TRBJ2-1, with D unclear. Per germline, CDR1 MDHEN and CDR2 SYDVKM. V lost 5 bases and J 4 bases, leaving 9 bases between the germline ends. CDR3 size: 13 residues. Supplemented by reference TRBV28 and TRBJ2-1, the full variable domain reads DVKVTQSSRYLVKRTGEKVFLECVQDMDHENMFWYRQDPGLGLRLIYFSYDVKMKEKGDIPEGYSVSREKKERFSLILESASTNQTSMYLCASSALGYNEQFFGPGTRLTVL.

This clonotype turned up a few times. The chain links TRBV28 to TRBJ1-4; weak D call: TRBD1 (5 bases). The ends were cut back, 6 bases at V and 7 bases at J, with 15 bases in the middle. The CDR3 is 14 residues long. The germline V gene has CDR1 MDHEN and CDR2 SYDVKM. CDR3 DNA: TGTGCCAGCAGCACCCCCGGGGGAAGTGAAAAACTGTTTTTT. Encoded protein: CASSTPGGSEKLFF.

The chain recombines TRBV12-5 with TRBJ2-1; 10 positions agree with TRBD2. CDR1 and CDR2 (germline): LGHNT, FRNRAP. The CDR3 extends over 16 amino acids. Trimming at V came to 6 bases and at J to 4 bases, leaving 9 bases not matched to a gene. DNA for the CDR3: TGTGCTAGTGGGTCCCTAGCGGGAGTTTTTTACAATGAGCAGTTCTTC. Protein: CASGSLAGVFYNEQFF.

This clonotype occurred a few times. The gene calls are TRBV15 and TRBJ1-4; a weak D match, TRBD1 (6 bases). The CDR3 spans 16 residues. Germline CDR1 LNHNV, CDR2 YYDKDF (reference sequence). V lost 2 bases and J 2 bases, leaving 12 bases between the germline ends. CDR3 loop: CATSRKGGSTNEKLFF. For the CDR3, the DNA is TGTGCCACCAGCAGAAAAGGGGGTTCTACTAATGAAAAACTGTTTTTT.

This clonotype turned up a few times. This rearrangement joins TRBV2 to TRBJ2-7, with TRBD2 matching 9 bases. Trimming at V came to 8 bases and at J to 4 bases, leaving 15 bases not matched to a gene. This CDR3 region has 16 residues. In germline, CDR1 is SNHLY, CDR2 FYNNEI. CDR3: CASSTPPPSGNYEQYF. DNA of the CDR3: TGTGCCAGCTCAACGCCTCCACCTAGCGGGAATTACGAGCAGTACTTC.

This sequence joins TRBV28 and TRBJ2-4; the match to TRBD1 covers 11 bases. This CDR3 region has 13 residues. J lost 9 bases, V lost 10 bases, and 8 bases had no gene match. The germline V gene has CDR1 MDHEN and CDR2 SYDVKM. The CDR3 here is CAILGQGAVIQYF. In DNA form, the CDR3 reads TGTGCCATCCTTGGACAGGGGGCGGTCATTCAGTACTTC.

This clonotype has only a few counts. The gene calls are TRBV27 and TRBJ2-7; no clear D. Trimming left V 6 bases short and J 3 bases short, with 12 bases between. The V gene's germline CDR1 is MNHEY and CDR2 SMNVEV (reference sequence). The CDR3 has 13 residues. CDR3 region: CASSPRIGYEQYF. For the CDR3, the DNA is TGTGCCAGCAGCCCTAGGATAGGCTACGAGCAGTACTTC.

The chain employs TRBV5-1 and TRBJ2-7; tentative D call: TRBD1 (5 bases). This CDR3 comprises 17 residues. Germline-derived CDR1 and CDR2 are SGHRS and YFSETQ. Trimming removed 4 bases at V and 0 bases at J, with 20 bases between. The CDR3 DNA reads as TGCGCCAGCAGCGCCGCCCTTGCGACAGCAGACTCCTACGAGCAGTACTTC. This encodes CASSAALATADSYEQYF.